The clone carrying this T cell receptor (beta chain) was seen ten or more times. V shed 4 bases and J 4 bases; nucleotides not matched to a gene: 4. This CDR3 has 14 amino acids. In germline, CDR1 is SGHRS, CDR2 YFSETQ. These data are taken from a study of T-cell reconstitution after alpha-beta-depleted transplantation in children. Construction of the TCRbeta library involved unique molecular identifiers. Using its own MiXCR run on the PCR reads, TCRdb lists one record per CDR3 protein. This sample yields 200,000 to 300,000 distinct CDR3 sequences, of which around 13% are seen a single time; 2.6% belongs to the top ten.

The chain has TRBV5-1 and TRBJ2-1, with 8 nucleotides matching TRBD2. Sequencing was performed on PBMCs from the stem cell graft donor, taken from the stem cell graft. The TCR comes from a human donor who donated a stem cell graft to a child with acute lymphoblastic leukemia. CDR3 DNA: TGCGCCAGCAGCCCGGGACTAGAATACAATGAGCAGTTCTTC. Amino acids: CASSPGLEYNEQFF.